The present entry profiles one T cell receptor beta chain with its context. Its specificity is not known. The J segment lost 2 bases and the V segment lost 3 bases, leaving 7 bases of the junction unmatched. The CDR3 sequence is 15 residues long. The germline V gene has CDR1 WNHNN and CDR2 SYGVQD (reference sequence). The data were taken from a study of pediatric ulcerative colitis. The data were produced by immunoSEQ multiplex PCR, yet TCRdb's version contains in-frame clones alone and is incomplete. Of about 5,800 clones listed, under 90% were seen once; the top ten hold roughly 2%. Study observations and caveats: Blood-rectal clonal overlap within each person was significantly higher in ulcerative colitis patients than controls.

Sequencing input: blood. The source is a girl under 18 who was a control in a study of pediatric ulcerative colitis. V usage is TRBV10-1 and J usage is TRBJ2-7; 7 positions match TRBD2. CDR3: CASSDGAAGTYEQYF. The CDR3 DNA reads TGCGCCAGCAGTGATGGAGCAGCGGGAACCTACGAGCAGTACTTC.